This passage covers 14 T cell receptor beta chains from one sample sequenced in a study of OX40 agonist ivuxolimab in advanced cancers. The library came from the immunoSEQ multiplex PCR assay. TCRdb retrieved this table from immuneACCESS and kept in-frame rearrangements only. Not all clones are present; in checked studies, unresolved V genes account for under half, and no reason is known for the remainder. Within this sample are tens of thousands of clones, with roughly 84% of them counted one time only. The biggest ten clones account for around 2% of the sample. The sample here was CD4+ or CD8+ T cells sorted from blood, taken in a trial of the OX40 agonist ivuxolimab. The receptor set was obtained from an adult with an advanced solid tumor such as melanoma, head and neck, liver or kidney cancer.

The chain has TRBV5-4 and TRBJ2-1; 12 bases line up with TRBD2. V was pared by 0 bases and J by 10 bases, with 5 bases of the junction left unmatched. CDR1 and CDR2 from the germline V gene are SGHNT and YYREEE (reference sequence). The CDR3 extends over 15 amino acids. CDR3: CASSLASGRAGEQFF. CDR3 bases: TGTGCCAGCAGCTTGGCTAGCGGGAGGGCAGGGGAGCAGTTCTTC.

The chain joins TRBV6-6 to TRBJ2-3; 7 nucleotides match TRBD2. The trim removed 6 bases at V and 2 bases at J, leaving 5 bases unmatched. Germline CDR1 is MNHNY and CDR2 is SVGAGI (reference sequence). The CDR3 runs 14 residues. CDR3 sequence reads: CASSRAGNTDTQYF. The CDR3 region has the DNA TGTGCCAGCAGCCGAGCGGGGAACACAGATACGCAGTATTTT.

V and J are TRBV7-8 and TRBJ2-7; a weak D match, TRBD2 (6 bases). Per the germline V gene, CDR1 is SGHVS and CDR2 is FQNEAQ. CDR3 size: 15 residues. V was shortened by 4 bases and J by 0 bases, with 13 bases between the two germline ends. The CDR3 region has the DNA TGTGCCAGCAGCTCCAATAGCGGAAGCTCCTACGAGCAGTACTTC. Translated: CASSSNSGSSYEQYF.

The chain links TRBV6-1 to TRBJ2-4, with D possibly TRBD2 on 6 matching bases. V lost 9 bases to trimming and J lost 8 bases, with 20 bases between them. Germline V lookup: CDR1 MNHNS, CDR2 SASEGT. The CDR3 consists of 14 residues. The CDR3 nucleotides are TGTGCCAGACCGCGGGGCGAGGAGGGATACATTCAGTACTTC. Its translation is CARPRGEEGYIQYF.

V and J are TRBV7-2 and TRBJ2-7; D possibly matches TRBD1 or TRBD2 (6 bases each). The CDR3 contains 15 residues. Trimming shortened V by 5 bases and J by 6 bases, and 20 bases separated the two germline ends. Per the germline V gene, CDR1 is SGHTA and CDR2 is FQGNSA. The CDR3, as DNA: TGTGCCAGCAGCCAGATGTGGAGCCCGGGGGCCGAGCAGTACTTC. Residues: CASSQMWSPGAEQYF.

The chain uses TRBV2 and TRBJ2-4, with 8 nucleotides matching TRBD2. Germline lookup yields CDR1 SNHLY and CDR2 FYNNEI. The ends lost 1 base at V and 7 bases at J; junction bases unmatched: 9. The length of the CDR3 is 16 residues. The CDR3 is CASSEVGAGDANIQYF. CDR3 sequence (DNA): TGTGCCAGCAGTGAAGTAGGAGCGGGAGACGCGAACATTCAGTACTTC.

This chain connects TRBV11-3 to TRBJ2-2, with D tentatively TRBD1 or TRBD2 (7 bases each). This CDR3 comprises 18 residues. The V end lost 1 base, the J end lost 2 bases, and 17 bases lay between the germline ends. The V gene's germline CDR1 is SGHNT and CDR2 YENEEA. The CDR3 DNA sequence: TGTGCCAGCAGCTTAGGGCGGGGAGGGGGCGTCAACACCGGGGAGCTGTTTTTT. Its protein is CASSLGRGGGVNTGELFF.

The chain has TRBV9 and TRBJ2-1; TRBD2 agrees at 13 bases. The V segment lost 2 bases and the J segment 10 bases; nucleotides outside the gene matches: 3. From germline, CDR1 is SGDLS and CDR2 YYNGEE. CDR3 size: 14 residues. The CDR3 DNA sequence: TGTGCCAGCAGCGTCGGACTAGCGGGGGTAGAGCAGTTCTTC. This translates into CASSVGLAGVEQFF.

The V and J genes are TRBV5-4 and TRBJ2-3, with 12 bases fitting TRBD1. Germline CDR1 reads SGHNT; CDR2 reads YYREEE (reference sequence). V trimming: 4 bases; J trimming: 1 base; junction bases outside the gene matches: 7. The CDR3 covers 17 residues. The CDR3 DNA is TGTGCCAGCAGCAGGGACAGGGGGCTTGGTGGCACAGATACGCAGTATTTT. Translated: CASSRDRGLGGTDTQYF.

V and J are TRBV5-4 and TRBJ2-3; 10 bases are shared with TRBD1. V lost 4 bases to trimming and J lost 3 bases; unmatched junction nucleotides: 5. The CDR3 has 15 amino acids. CDR1 SGHNT and CDR2 YYREEE come from the germline V gene (reference sequence). CDR3 sequence: CASSHRQGATDTQYF. In nucleotides, the CDR3 is TGTGCCAGCAGCCACCGACAGGGGGCAACAGATACGCAGTATTTT.

A single count supports this clone. The V gene is TRBV7-9, the J gene TRBJ2-7, with D perhaps matching TRBD2 (5 bases). Germline loops: CDR1 SEHNR, CDR2 FQNEAQ (reference sequence). The V gene lost 6 bases and the J gene lost 2 bases, with 14 bases spanning the gap. The CDR3 spans 14 residues. CDR3 amino acids: CASSLNSVAYEQYF. The DNA for the CDR3 is TGTGCCAGCAGTTTGAATAGCGTTGCCTACGAGCAGTACTTC.

The rearrangement joins TRBV25-1 to TRBJ2-3; TRBD2 agrees at 8 bases. The V gene end was trimmed by 3 bases and the J gene end by 6 bases; junction bases not matched to a gene: 8. The CDR3 is made up of 15 amino acids. The V gene's germline CDR1 is MGHDK and CDR2 SYGVNS. This CDR3 reads CASSDAAGAPDTQYF. The CDR3 DNA reads TGTGCCAGCAGTGATGCAGCGGGGGCCCCGGATACGCAGTATTTT.

This clone turned up a few times. This chain links TRBV19 with TRBJ1-2; D is perhaps TRBD1 (6 bases). The CDR3 consists of 14 residues. CDR1 and CDR2 (germline): LNHDA, SQIVND (reference sequence). V lost 4 bases, J lost 5 bases, and 14 bases lay in between. The CDR3, as DNA: TGTGCCAGTAGTAGCGTACAGGGTCGGTATGGCTACACCTTC. This sequence encodes CASSSVQGRYGYTF.

This chain joins TRBV2 and TRBJ2-7, with TRBD1 matching over 12 bases. The CDR3 sequence is 14 residues long. The J segment lost 7 bases and the V segment lost 7 bases, leaving 8 bases of the junction unmatched. Germline V gene sequence: CDR1 SNHLY, CDR2 FYNNEI. CDR3 amino acids: CASIPGQGAREQYF. The DNA for the CDR3 is TGTGCCAGCATACCGGGACAGGGGGCGCGGGAGCAGTACTTC.